The clone carrying this TCR beta chain was seen a few times. Its target is not known. These data originate in a study of follicular helper T cells after annual influenza vaccination. Study-level background: Some donors were sampled over the 2013-2014, 2014-2015 and 2015-2016 vaccinations.

Per germline, CDR1 SGHTA and CDR2 FQGNSA. Trimming removed 1 base at V and 2 bases at J, with 10 bases between. There are 15 residues in the CDR3. Findings of the study overall: ICOS-CD38- cTfh most often held earlier Day 7 ICOS+CD38+ clones.

Time point specified: 2013-2014 season, 7 days after vaccination. Libraries were prepared by immunoSEQ multiplex PCR; TCRdb keeps only in-frame clonotypes and omits some of them. The sample gives around 5,000 clones, more than 70% of which show up once; over 1.2% is in the top ten. The specimen comprised CXCR5+ CD38- circulating T follicular helper cells from blood, sampled 7 days after influenza vaccination. Subset reported: circulating Tfh, non-naive CD4+CXCR5+PD-1+ (ICOS+CD38+ or ICOS-CD38-). The source of this sequence is an adult who received the influenza vaccine. V usage is TRBV7-2 and J usage is TRBJ2-3; D gene ambiguous. The CDR3 bases are TGTGCCAGCAGCTTAGTCGAAGCATCCACAGATACGCAGTATTTT. This codes for CASSLVEASTDTQYF. The whole variable domain, filled in from reference TRBV7-2 and TRBJ2-3, reads GAGVSQSPSNKVTEKGKDVELRCDPISGHTALYWYRQSLGQGLEFLIYFQGNSAPDKSGLPSDRFSAERTGGSVSTLTIQRTQQEDSAVYLCASSLVEASTDTQYFGPGTRLTVL.